The present T cell receptor beta chain was sequenced within a study of memory CD4+ T cells and cytomegalovirus serostatus. As for the study in general: Healthy Belgian adult donors included about 10 CMV-positive and some 24 CMV-negative people.

The protocol was immunoSEQ multiplex PCR, while the TCRdb copy is restricted to in-frame clones and leaves out a portion. The sample includes 40,000 to 55,000 clones, about 74% of them seen just once. The CDR3 length is 14 residues. Trimming left V 5 bases short and J 4 bases short, with 12 bases between. The germline V gene encodes CDR1 SGHVS and CDR2 FQNEAQ. A remark on this clone: The target antigen is unknown.

The sort gate was single viable CD3+CD4+CD8-CD45RO+ cells for memory CD4+ T cells. After thawing, CD4+ T cells were positively selected. General study points: Each of roughly 65 CMV-associated TCRbeta sequences occurred in one to five individuals.

This TCR derives from an adult in good health and CMV-seropositive. J is TRBJ1-3 and V is TRBV7-8; D gene ambiguous. Input material: memory CD4+ T cells from blood. CDR3 bases: TGTGCCAGCAGCCCGATTACACACGGAAACACCATATATTTT. This translates into CASSPITHGNTIYF.